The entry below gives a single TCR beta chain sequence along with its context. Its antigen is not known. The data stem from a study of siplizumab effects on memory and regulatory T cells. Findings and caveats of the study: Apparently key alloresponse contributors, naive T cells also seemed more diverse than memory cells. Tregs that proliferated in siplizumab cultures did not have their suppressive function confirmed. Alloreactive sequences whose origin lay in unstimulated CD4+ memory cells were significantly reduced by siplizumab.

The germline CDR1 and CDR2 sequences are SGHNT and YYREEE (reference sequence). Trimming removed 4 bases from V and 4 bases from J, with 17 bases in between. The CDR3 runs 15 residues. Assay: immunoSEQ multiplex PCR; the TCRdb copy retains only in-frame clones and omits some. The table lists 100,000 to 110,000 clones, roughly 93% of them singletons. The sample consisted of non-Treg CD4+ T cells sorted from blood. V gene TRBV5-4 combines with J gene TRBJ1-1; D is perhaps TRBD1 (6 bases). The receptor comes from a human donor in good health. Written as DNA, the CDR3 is TGTGCCAGCAGCCCTCCTTTGGGGGGGCCCACTGAAGCTTTCTTT. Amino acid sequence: CASSPPLGGPTEAFF.